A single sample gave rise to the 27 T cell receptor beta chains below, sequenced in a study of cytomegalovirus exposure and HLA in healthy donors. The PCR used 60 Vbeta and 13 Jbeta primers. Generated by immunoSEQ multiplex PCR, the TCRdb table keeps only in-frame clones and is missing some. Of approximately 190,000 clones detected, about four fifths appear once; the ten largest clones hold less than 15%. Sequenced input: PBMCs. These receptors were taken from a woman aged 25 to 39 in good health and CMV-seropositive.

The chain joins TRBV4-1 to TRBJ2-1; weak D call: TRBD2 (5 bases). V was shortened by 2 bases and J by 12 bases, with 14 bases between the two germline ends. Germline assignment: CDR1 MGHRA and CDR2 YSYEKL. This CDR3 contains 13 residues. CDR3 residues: CASSQKYGLAQFF. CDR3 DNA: TGCGCCAGCAGCCAAAAGTATGGTCTAGCGCAGTTCTTC.

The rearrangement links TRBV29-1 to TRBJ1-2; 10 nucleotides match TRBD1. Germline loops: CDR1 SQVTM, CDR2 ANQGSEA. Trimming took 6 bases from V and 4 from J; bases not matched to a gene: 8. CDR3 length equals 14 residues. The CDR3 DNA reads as TGCAGCGTCGGACAGGGGGTAGGAAGCTATGGCTACACCTTC. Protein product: CSVGQGVGSYGYTF.

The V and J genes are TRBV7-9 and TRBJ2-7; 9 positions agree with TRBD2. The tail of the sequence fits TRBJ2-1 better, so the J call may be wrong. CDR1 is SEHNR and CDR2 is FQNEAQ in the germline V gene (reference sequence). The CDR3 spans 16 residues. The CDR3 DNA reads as TGTGCCAGCAGCTTAACGGCGGGAGGGGGTCGGCGTGAGCAGTTCTTC. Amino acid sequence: CASSLTAGGGRREQFF.

CDR3 sequence reads: CASSSRRGYEQYF. The CDR3, as DNA: TGTGCCAGCAGTTCGAGGAGGGGCTACGAGCAGTACTTC. The V call is TRBV28, the J call TRBJ2-5; D possibly corresponds to TRBD2 (6 bases). The DNA end favors TRBJ2-7, so the J call may be wrong. Germline-derived CDR1 and CDR2 are MDHEN and SYDVKM. CDR3 length: 13 residues.

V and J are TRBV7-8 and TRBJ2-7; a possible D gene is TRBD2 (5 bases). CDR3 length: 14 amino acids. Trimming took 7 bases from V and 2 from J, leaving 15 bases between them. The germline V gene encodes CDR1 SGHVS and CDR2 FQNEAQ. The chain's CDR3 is CASIPGGTTYEQYF. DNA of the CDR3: TGTGCCAGCATCCCCGGAGGCACTACCTACGAGCAGTACTTC.

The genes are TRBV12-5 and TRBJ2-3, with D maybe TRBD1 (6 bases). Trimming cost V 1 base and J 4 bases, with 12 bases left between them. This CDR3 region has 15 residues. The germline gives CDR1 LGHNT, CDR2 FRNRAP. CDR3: CASGLGQGTSDTQYF. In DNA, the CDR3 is TGTGCTAGTGGTTTGGGGCAGGGGACCTCAGATACGCAGTATTTT.

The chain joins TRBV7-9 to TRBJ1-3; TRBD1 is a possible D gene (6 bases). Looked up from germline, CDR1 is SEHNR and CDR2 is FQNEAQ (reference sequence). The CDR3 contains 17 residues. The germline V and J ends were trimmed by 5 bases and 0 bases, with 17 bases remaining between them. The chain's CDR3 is CASSNPPTTGSGNTIYF. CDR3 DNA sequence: TGTGCCAGCAGCAACCCACCAACGACAGGCTCTGGAAACACCATATATTTT.

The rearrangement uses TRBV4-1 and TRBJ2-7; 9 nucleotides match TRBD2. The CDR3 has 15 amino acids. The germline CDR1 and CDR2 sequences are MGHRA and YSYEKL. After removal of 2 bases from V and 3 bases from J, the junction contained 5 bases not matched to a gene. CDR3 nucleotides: TGCGCCAGCAGCCAACAATGGACTAGCGTCTACGAGCAGTACTTC. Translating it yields CASSQQWTSVYEQYF.

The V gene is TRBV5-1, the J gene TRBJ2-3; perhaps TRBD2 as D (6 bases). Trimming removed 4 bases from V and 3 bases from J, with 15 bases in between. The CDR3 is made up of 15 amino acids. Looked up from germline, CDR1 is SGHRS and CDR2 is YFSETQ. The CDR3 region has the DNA TGCGCCAGCAGCGTAAAGCGGGTCTCAACAGATACGCAGTATTTT. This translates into CASSVKRVSTDTQYF.

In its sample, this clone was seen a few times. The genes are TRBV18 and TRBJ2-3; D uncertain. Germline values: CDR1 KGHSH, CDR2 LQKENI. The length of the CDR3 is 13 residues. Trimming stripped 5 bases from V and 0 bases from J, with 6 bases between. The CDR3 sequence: CASSTTSTDTQYF. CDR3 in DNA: TGTGCCAGCTCAACGACTAGCACAGATACGCAGTATTTT.

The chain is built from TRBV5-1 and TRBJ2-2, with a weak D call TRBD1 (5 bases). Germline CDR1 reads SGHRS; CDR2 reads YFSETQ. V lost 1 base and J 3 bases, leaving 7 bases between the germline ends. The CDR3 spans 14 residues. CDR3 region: CASSLIRDTGELFF. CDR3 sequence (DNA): TGCGCCAGCAGCTTGATCAGGGACACCGGGGAGCTGTTTTTT. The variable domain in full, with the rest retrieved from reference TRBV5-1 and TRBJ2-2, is KAGVTQTPRYLIKTRGQQVTLSCSPISGHRSVSWYQQTPGQGLQFLFEYFSETQRNKGNFPGRFSGRQFSNSRSEMNVSTLELGDSALYLCASSLIRDTGELFFGEGSRLTVL.

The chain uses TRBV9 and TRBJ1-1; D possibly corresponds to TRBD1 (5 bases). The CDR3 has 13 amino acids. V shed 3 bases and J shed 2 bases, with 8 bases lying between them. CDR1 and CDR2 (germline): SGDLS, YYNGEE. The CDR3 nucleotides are TGTGCCAGCAGCGGCGACAGCAACACTGAAGCTTTCTTT. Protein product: CASSGDSNTEAFF.

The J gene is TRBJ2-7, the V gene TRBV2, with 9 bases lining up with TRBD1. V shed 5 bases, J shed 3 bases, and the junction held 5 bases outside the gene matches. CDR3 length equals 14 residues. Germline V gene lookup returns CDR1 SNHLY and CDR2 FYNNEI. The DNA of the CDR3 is TGTGCCAGCAGTAAACAGGGGGCAAACTACGAGCAGTACTTC. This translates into CASSKQGANYEQYF.

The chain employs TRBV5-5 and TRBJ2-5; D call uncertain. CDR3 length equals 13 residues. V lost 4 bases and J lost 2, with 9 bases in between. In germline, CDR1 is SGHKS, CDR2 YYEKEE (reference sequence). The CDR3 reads CASSLARQETQYF. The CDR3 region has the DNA TGTGCCAGCAGCCTGGCCAGGCAAGAGACCCAGTACTTC.

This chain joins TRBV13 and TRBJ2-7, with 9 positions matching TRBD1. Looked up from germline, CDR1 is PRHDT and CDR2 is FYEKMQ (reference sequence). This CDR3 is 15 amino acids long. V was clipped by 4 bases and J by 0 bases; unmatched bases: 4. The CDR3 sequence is CASSSGTGSSYEQYF. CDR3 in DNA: TGTGCCAGCAGCTCGGGGACAGGGTCCTCCTACGAGCAGTACTTC.

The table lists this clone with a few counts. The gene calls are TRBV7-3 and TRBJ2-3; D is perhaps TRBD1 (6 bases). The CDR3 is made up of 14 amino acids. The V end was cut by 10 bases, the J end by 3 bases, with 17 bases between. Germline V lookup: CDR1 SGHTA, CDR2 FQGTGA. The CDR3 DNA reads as TGTGCCACCGCGTTGGGCCAGGGGACAGATACGCAGTATTTT. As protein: CATALGQGTDTQYF.

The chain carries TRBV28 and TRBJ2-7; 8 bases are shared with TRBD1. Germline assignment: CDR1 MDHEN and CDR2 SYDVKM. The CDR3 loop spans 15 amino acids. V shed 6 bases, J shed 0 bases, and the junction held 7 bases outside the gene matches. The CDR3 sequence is CASSSTGGFSYEQYF. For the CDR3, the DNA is TGTGCCAGCAGCTCCACAGGGGGGTTCTCCTACGAGCAGTACTTC.

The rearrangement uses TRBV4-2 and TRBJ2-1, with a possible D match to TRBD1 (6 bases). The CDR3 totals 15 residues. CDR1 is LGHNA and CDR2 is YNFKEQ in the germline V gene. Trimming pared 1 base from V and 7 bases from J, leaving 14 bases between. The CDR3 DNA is TGTGCCAGCAGCCAAGGTACAGGACAGACGAATGAGCAGTTCTTC. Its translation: CASSQGTGQTNEQFF.

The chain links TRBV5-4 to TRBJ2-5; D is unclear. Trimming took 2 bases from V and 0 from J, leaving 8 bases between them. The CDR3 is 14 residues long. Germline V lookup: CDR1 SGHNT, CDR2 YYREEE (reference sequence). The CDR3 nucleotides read TGTGCCAGCAGCTTTACTCCCTACCAAGAGACCCAGTACTTC. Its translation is CASSFTPYQETQYF. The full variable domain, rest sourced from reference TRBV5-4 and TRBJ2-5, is ETGVTQSPTHLIKTRGQQVTLRCSSQSGHNTVSWYQQALGQGPQFIFQYYREEENGRGNFPPRFSGLQFPNYSSELNVNALELDDSALYLCASSFTPYQETQYFGPGTRLLVL.

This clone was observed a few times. Here the CDR3 DNA reads TGTGCCAGCAGTTTGGGAGCAGACAATCAGCCCCAGCATTTT. This gives the protein CASSLGADNQPQHF. This chain uses TRBV27 with TRBJ1-5; D is ambiguous. Trimming removed 3 bases at V and 3 bases at J, with 9 bases between. CDR3 length: 14 amino acids. Looked up from germline, CDR1 is MNHEY and CDR2 is SMNVEV (reference sequence).

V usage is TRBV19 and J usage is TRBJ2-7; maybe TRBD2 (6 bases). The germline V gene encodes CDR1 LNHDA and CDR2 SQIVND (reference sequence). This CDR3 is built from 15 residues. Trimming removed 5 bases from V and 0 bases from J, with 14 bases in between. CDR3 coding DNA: TGTGCCAGTAGTCGATTTTCGGGGGACTCCTACGAGCAGTACTTC. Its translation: CASSRFSGDSYEQYF.

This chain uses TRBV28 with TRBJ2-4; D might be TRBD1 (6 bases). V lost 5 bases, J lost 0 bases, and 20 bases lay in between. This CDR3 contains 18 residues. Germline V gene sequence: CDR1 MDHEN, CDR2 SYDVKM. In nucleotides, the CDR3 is TGTGCCAGCAGTCTAAACGGGGCAGGGGCTCTAGCCAAAAACATTCAGTACTTC. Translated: CASSLNGAGALAKNIQYF. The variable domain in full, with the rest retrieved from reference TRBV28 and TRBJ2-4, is DVKVTQSSRYLVKRTGEKVFLECVQDMDHENMFWYRQDPGLGLRLIYFSYDVKMKEKGDIPEGYSVSREKKERFSLILESASTNQTSMYLCASSLNGAGALAKNIQYFGAGTRLSVL.

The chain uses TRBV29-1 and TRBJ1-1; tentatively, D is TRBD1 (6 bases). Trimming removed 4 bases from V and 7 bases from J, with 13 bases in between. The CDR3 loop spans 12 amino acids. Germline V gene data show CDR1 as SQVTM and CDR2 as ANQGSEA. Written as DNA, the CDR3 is TGCAGCGTTGTAAGGGGGACGAGTGAAGCTTTCTTT. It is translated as CSVVRGTSEAFF.

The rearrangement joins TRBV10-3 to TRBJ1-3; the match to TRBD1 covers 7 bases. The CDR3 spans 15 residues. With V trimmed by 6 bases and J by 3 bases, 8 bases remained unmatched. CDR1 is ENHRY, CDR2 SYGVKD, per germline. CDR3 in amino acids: CAISLQGTGGNTIYF. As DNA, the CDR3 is TGTGCCATCAGCCTACAGGGGACGGGTGGAAACACCATATATTTT.

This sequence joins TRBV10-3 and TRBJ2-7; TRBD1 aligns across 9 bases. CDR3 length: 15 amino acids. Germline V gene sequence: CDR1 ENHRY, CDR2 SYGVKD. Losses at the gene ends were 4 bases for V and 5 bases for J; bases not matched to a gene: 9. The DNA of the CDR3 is TGTGCCATCAGTGGTGCCAGAACAGGGGGCCACGAGCAGTACTTC. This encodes CAISGARTGGHEQYF.

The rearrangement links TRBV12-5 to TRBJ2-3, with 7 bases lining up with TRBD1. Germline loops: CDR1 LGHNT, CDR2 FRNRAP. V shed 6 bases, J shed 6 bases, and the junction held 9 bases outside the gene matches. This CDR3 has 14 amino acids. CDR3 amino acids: CASGRGGYEDTQYF. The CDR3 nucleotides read TGTGCTAGTGGACGAGGGGGCTATGAGGATACGCAGTATTTT.

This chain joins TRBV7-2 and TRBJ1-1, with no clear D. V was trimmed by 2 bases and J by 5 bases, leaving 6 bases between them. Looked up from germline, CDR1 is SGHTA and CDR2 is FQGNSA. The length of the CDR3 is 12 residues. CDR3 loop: CASSLRATEAFF. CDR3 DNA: TGTGCCAGCAGCTTACGCGCGACTGAAGCTTTCTTT. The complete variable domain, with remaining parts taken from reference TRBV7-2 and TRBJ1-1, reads GAGVSQSPSNKVTEKGKDVELRCDPISGHTALYWYRQSLGQGLEFLIYFQGNSAPDKSGLPSDRFSAERTGGSVSTLTIQRTQQEDSAVYLCASSLRATEAFFGQGTRLTVV.